Sequencing of this TCR beta chain was carried out in a study of T cells in Graves' hyperthyroidism and ophthalmopathy. The study, taken as a whole, reports: A model using 13 V-J features told ophthalmopathy apart from stable hyperthyroidism.

This clonotype was recorded many times. The antigen remains unidentified. TCR beta CDR3 region amplification was performed from RNA transcripts. First-round RT-PCR targeting the TCR CDR3 was performed with the HTBI primer set. TCRdb called the multiplex PCR reads again in MiXCR, with one record for every CDR3 protein. The sample consists of about 570,000 distinct CDR3 sequences, roughly 50% of them appearing once. This CDR3 is built from 14 residues. V lost 7 bases and J lost 6, with 19 bases in between. Material for sequencing was peripheral blood or thyroid tissue (not recorded which). The receptor's source is an adult woman with Graves' disease, either hyperthyroidism or ophthalmopathy (not recorded which). The chain employs TRBV12-3 or TRBV12-4 and TRBJ2-7; D may be TRBD2 (6 bases). CDR3 DNA: TGTGCCAGCACTGGGGGAGTAGCGGCCTCCGAGCAGTACTTC. Translated: CASTGGVAASEQYF.